This paragraph reports one T cell receptor (beta chain). V lost 0 bases and J 4 bases, leaving 13 bases between the germline ends. The CDR3 has 15 amino acids. Germline V lookup: CDR1 MNHEY, CDR2 SVGAGI. The data are from a study of blood T cell repertoires in COVID-19. Study in general: PBMCs, B-cell-depleted T cells, or T cells provided the cDNA or gDNA that made up the material.

Profiled with immunoSEQ multiplex PCR; TCRdb holds only in-frame clones, not every one. The sample lists around 60,000 clones, roughly 84% occurring once. The receptor was derived from a man aged 55-75 years with COVID-19, enrolled during active disease. The rearrangement links TRBV6-5 to TRBJ2-7, with a tentative D call TRBD2 (6 bases). Sequencing used peripheral blood. The CDR3, as DNA: TGTGCCAGCAGTTACTCGCCGGGAGATTGGTACGAGCAGTACTTC. As protein: CASSYSPGDWYEQYF.